What follows are 4 T cell receptor beta chains derived from one specimen sequenced in a study of PD-L1 blockade in urothelial cancer. The assay was immunoSEQ multiplex PCR, and TCRdb's table has in-frame clones only and misses some. Found here are about 120,000 clones, 86% of them singletons; the top ten hold approximately 2.4%. Time point described: peripheral blood 6 weeks after treatment start. Here the sequenced sample was PBMCs, taken around atezolizumab (anti-PD-L1) treatment. These receptors came from a man aged 50 to 60 with urothelial cancer.

The chain links TRBV5-6 to TRBJ1-6; 9 bases are a match to TRBD1. Trimming cost V 2 bases and J 9 bases; bases outside gene matches: 3. Germline CDR1 is SGHDT and CDR2 is YYEEEE. This CDR3 contains 14 residues. The CDR3, as DNA: TGTGCCAGCAGCTTTACAGGGGGCGGTTCACCCCTCCACTTT. The encoded protein is CASSFTGGGSPLHF.

The chain links TRBV5-5 to TRBJ1-2; possible D gene TRBD1, 5 bases. This CDR3 contains 13 residues. The germline gives CDR1 SGHKS, CDR2 YYEKEE (reference sequence). V shed 3 bases and J shed 4 bases, with 10 bases lying between them. The CDR3 nucleotides read TGTGCCAGCAGCTCCGGGGGGACCTATGGCTACACCTTC. Residues: CASSSGGTYGYTF.

The J gene is TRBJ2-5, the V gene TRBV11-1, with D unclear. Trimming took 3 bases from V and 4 from J, leaving 12 bases between them. Germline-derived CDR1 and CDR2 are SGHAT and FQDESV (reference sequence). The CDR3 has 14 amino acids. CDR3 region: CASSFHSSRETQYF. The CDR3 DNA reads TGTGCCAGCAGCTTCCACAGCTCGAGAGAGACCCAGTACTTC.

V usage is TRBV7-2 and J usage is TRBJ1-3, with D possibly matching TRBD1 (6 bases). The CDR3 spans 17 residues. Germline assignment: CDR1 SGHTA and CDR2 FQGNSA. Trimming cost V 4 bases and J 2 bases, with 18 bases left between them. In nucleotides, the CDR3 is TGTGCCAGCAGCTGGGGGGGAGGGGGAGACACTGGAAACACCATATATTTT. Protein: CASSWGGGGDTGNTIYF.